Below are 9 T cell receptor beta chains sequenced from a single sample in a study of PD-1 blockade in classical Hodgkin lymphoma. Time point given: cycle 4 day 1 (C4D1), after more than five weeks of nivolumab. Every patient had relapsed following autologous stem cell transplantation, and cohorts differed in brentuximab vedotin exposure. Assay: immunoSEQ multiplex PCR; the TCRdb copy retains only in-frame clones and omits some. Of tens of thousands of clones detected, over 75% appear once; the ten largest clones hold less than 20%. The sample consisted of peripheral blood mononuclear cells (PBMCs), taken before the fourth cycle of nivolumab. The receptors stem from a human donor with classical Hodgkin lymphoma.

This chain links TRBV2 with TRBJ2-5; 12 positions agree with TRBD2. The CDR3 extends over 13 amino acids. The V segment lost 6 bases and the J segment 5 bases; nucleotides outside the gene matches: 1. Germline V gene lookup returns CDR1 SNHLY and CDR2 FYNNEI. Here the CDR3 DNA reads TGTGCCAGCAGGGGGACTAGCGGGGAGACCCAGTACTTC. Translating it yields CASRGTSGETQYF. The variable domain in full, with the rest retrieved from reference TRBV2 and TRBJ2-5, is EPEVTQTPSHQVTQMGQEVILRCVPISNHLYFYWYRQILGQKVEFLVSFYNNEISEKSEIFDDQFSVERPDGSNFTLKIRSTKLEDSAMYFCASRGTSGETQYFGPGTRLLVL.

The chain combines TRBV11-2 with TRBJ2-3; no definite D call. The V gene lost 4 bases and the J gene lost 5 bases, with 10 bases spanning the gap. This CDR3 contains 13 residues. CDR1 is SGHAT, CDR2 FQNNGV, per germline. The CDR3 nucleotides are TGTGCCAGCAGCTCCAGACCGGGAGATACGCAGTATTTT. Its translation: CASSSRPGDTQYF. Together with reference TRBV11-2 and TRBJ2-3, the CDR3 gives the full variable domain: EAGVAQSPRYKIIEKRQSVAFWCNPISGHATLYWYQQILGQGPKLLIQFQNNGVVDDSQLPKDRFSAERLKGVDSTLKIQPAKLEDSAVYLCASSSRPGDTQYFGPGTRLTVL.

The rearrangement uses TRBV10-3 and TRBJ1-1; no clear D gene. The germline gives CDR1 ENHRY, CDR2 SYGVKD. The CDR3 sequence is 16 residues long. Trimming stripped 1 base from V and 0 bases from J, with 12 bases between. The CDR3 spells CAISEYEVGVNTEAFF. As DNA, the CDR3 is TGTGCCATCAGTGAGTATGAGGTCGGGGTGAACACTGAAGCTTTCTTT.

The rearrangement joins TRBV28 to TRBJ1-2, with a possible D match to TRBD1 (5 bases). The V gene's germline CDR1 is MDHEN and CDR2 SYDVKM. This CDR3 region has 15 residues. Trimming cost V 6 bases and J 2 bases, with 16 bases left between them. This CDR3 is CASRGEGRKNYGYTF. The CDR3 nucleotides are TGTGCCAGCAGGGGGGAGGGGAGGAAGAACTATGGCTACACCTTC.

This clone counts as medium-sized. The rearrangement joins TRBV7-9 to TRBJ2-1; 13 nucleotides agree with TRBD2. The CDR3 is 17 residues long. Germline CDR1 is SEHNR and CDR2 is FQNEAQ (reference sequence). V gave up 4 bases and J gave up 1 base; unmatched junction bases: 4. The CDR3 spells CASSSLAGGPSYNEQFF. The CDR3 nucleotides read TGTGCCAGCAGCTCACTAGCGGGGGGGCCTTCCTACAATGAGCAGTTCTTC.

This rearrangement joins TRBV6-1 to TRBJ1-2; D gene unclear. V lost 5 bases and J lost 4, with 11 bases in between. The CDR3 has 13 residues. Germline CDR1 is MNHNS and CDR2 is SASEGT. The CDR3 loop is CASSSVKSYGYTF. The CDR3 DNA sequence: TGTGCCAGCAGTTCGGTGAAGAGCTATGGCTACACCTTC.

J is TRBJ1-2 and V is TRBV13; D remains unclear. This CDR3 region has 12 residues. Germline lookup yields CDR1 PRHDT and CDR2 FYEKMQ (reference sequence). The ends were cut back, 2 bases at V and 7 bases at J, with 8 bases in the middle. The DNA for the CDR3 is TGTGCCAGCAGCTTACTCGGGGTTGGCTACACCTTC. Encoded protein: CASSLLGVGYTF.

This chain joins TRBV27 and TRBJ2-5; D is unresolved. Germline V CDR1 and CDR2: MNHEY, SMNVEV (reference sequence). V dropped 1 base and J dropped 5 bases, with 2 bases sitting between them. The CDR3 has 11 residues. CDR3 sequence (DNA): TGTGCCAGCAGTTTATGGGAGACCCAGTACTTC. Encoded protein: CASSLWETQYF.

This chain links TRBV7-3 with TRBJ2-2; 11 bases map to TRBD2. Germline CDR1 reads SGHTA; CDR2 reads FQGTGA. Germline trimming cut 1 base from V and 5 bases from J; bases unmatched to any gene: 3. This CDR3 is built from 16 residues. The CDR3 nucleotides are TGTGCCAGCAGCTTAAGACTAGCGGGGAGTACCGGGGAGCTGTTTTTT. Its protein is CASSLRLAGSTGELFF.